The rows below give T cell receptor beta chains drawn from one sample of a study of long-term antiretroviral therapy in people with HIV. Generated by immunoSEQ multiplex PCR, the TCRdb table keeps only in-frame clones and is missing some. The sample shows under 30,000 clones, around 93% of them seen only once. The material sequenced was unsorted PBMCs, taken 7.3 to 7.5 years after starting antiretroviral therapy. The source is a man in his forties or fifties with HIV. Each CDR3 is given with its conserved first and last residue. Each record gives: clone size, J gene, D gene, V gene, CDR3 protein, CDR3 DNA. A D gene is named only where the DNA matches it firmly. The size of a clone is reported for some rows only, either as once, few or many, or as a class for expanded clones.

clone size: once; J gene: TRBJ2-7; D gene: TRBD1; V gene: TRBV6-1; CDR3 protein: CAITGVSYEQYF; CDR3 DNA: TGTGCCATCACAGGGGTTTCCTACGAGCAGTACTTC
clone size: NA; J gene: TRBJ2-7; D gene: TRBD1; V gene: TRBV5-4; CDR3 protein: CASSLFGTGVTEQYF; CDR3 DNA: TGTGCCAGCAGCTTGTTTGGGACAGGGGTTACCGAGCAGTACTTC
clone size: NA; J gene: TRBJ2-3; D gene: TRBD2; V gene: TRBV9; CDR3 protein: CASSAILAGADTQYF; CDR3 DNA: TGTGCCAGCAGCGCCATACTAGCGGGGGCGGATACGCAGTATTTT
clone size: NA; J gene: TRBJ2-1; D gene: TRBD2; V gene: TRBV6-7; CDR3 protein: CASSGRDRTSGGNEQFF; CDR3 DNA: TGTGCCAGCAGTGGCCGGGACAGGACTAGCGGGGGGAATGAGCAGTTCTTC
clone size: NA; J gene: TRBJ1-2; D gene: TRBD1; V gene: TRBV14; CDR3 protein: CASSPFGTGGGYTF; CDR3 DNA: TGTGCCAGCAGCCCTTTCGGGACAGGGGGCGGCTACACCTTC
clone size: NA; J gene: TRBJ1-1; D gene: NA; V gene: TRBV27; CDR3 protein: CASGRQGSTEAFF; CDR3 DNA: TGTGCCAGCGGAAGGCAGGGGAGTACTGAAGCTTTCTTT
clone size: NA; J gene: TRBJ2-3; D gene: NA; V gene: TRBV29-1; CDR3 protein: CSVERTGAGSYF; CDR3 DNA: TGCAGCGTTGAGCGGACAGGAGCGGGGTCCTATTTT
clone size: NA; J gene: TRBJ2-7; D gene: NA; V gene: TRBV20-1; CDR3 protein: CSARDLGEQYF; CDR3 DNA: TGCAGTGCTAGAGATTTGGGAGAGCAGTACTTC
clone size: NA; J gene: TRBJ2-7; D gene: TRBD2; V gene: TRBV11-2; CDR3 protein: CASSPRRRGLLYEQYF; CDR3 DNA: TGTGCCAGCAGCCCAAGGAGGCGGGGGTTACTCTACGAGCAGTACTTC
clone size: NA; J gene: TRBJ1-3; D gene: NA; V gene: TRBV13; CDR3 protein: CASFIRGRVSSGGNTIYF; CDR3 DNA: TGTGCCAGCTTCATTAGGGGCAGGGTATCGTCTGGAGGAAACACCATATATTTT
clone size: NA; J gene: TRBJ2-7; D gene: NA; V gene: TRBV30; CDR3 protein: CAWSEAVRGYEQYF; CDR3 DNA: TGTGCCTGGAGTGAGGCCGTCCGCGGCTACGAGCAGTACTTC
clone size: NA; J gene: TRBJ2-7; D gene: TRBD2; V gene: TRBV15; CDR3 protein: CATSAELAGHTYEQYF; CDR3 DNA: TGTGCCACCAGCGCAGAACTAGCGGGTCATACCTACGAGCAGTACTTC
clone size: NA; J gene: TRBJ1-4; D gene: NA; V gene: TRBV6-6; CDR3 protein: CASSYSRGANEKLFF; CDR3 DNA: TGTGCCAGCAGTTACTCGCGGGGGGCTAATGAAAAACTGTTTTTT
clone size: NA; J gene: TRBJ2-3; D gene: NA; V gene: TRBV9; CDR3 protein: CASSVSERGTDTQYF; CDR3 DNA: TGTGCCAGCAGCGTTTCTGAGAGGGGCACAGATACGCAGTATTTT
clone size: once; J gene: TRBJ2-3; D gene: NA; V gene: TRBV21-1; CDR3 protein: CASPGRGLADTQYF; CDR3 DNA: TGTGCCAGCCCGGGCAGGGGGCTGGCAGATACGCAGTATTTT
clone size: once; J gene: TRBJ2-7; D gene: NA; V gene: TRBV5-8; CDR3 protein: CASSHLYEQYF; CDR3 DNA: TGTGCCAGCAGCCATTTATACGAGCAGTACTTC
clone size: NA; J gene: TRBJ2-3; D gene: NA; V gene: TRBV6-5; CDR3 protein: CASSGRRISTDTQYF; CDR3 DNA: TGTGCCAGCAGTGGGAGAAGGATCAGCACAGATACGCAGTATTTT
clone size: NA; J gene: TRBJ1-1; D gene: NA; V gene: TRBV4-1; CDR3 protein: CASSQLPGPTNTEAFF; CDR3 DNA: TGCGCCAGCAGCCAGCTCCCGGGACCCACGAACACTGAAGCTTTCTTT
clone size: NA; J gene: TRBJ2-2; D gene: TRBD2; V gene: TRBV28; CDR3 protein: CASSLNPGGTGELFF; CDR3 DNA: TGTGCCAGCAGTTTGAACCCGGGGGGCACCGGGGAGCTGTTTTTT
clone size: once; J gene: TRBJ1-2; D gene: NA; V gene: TRBV25-1; CDR3 protein: CASSDFGGSYTF; CDR3 DNA: TGTGCCAGCAGTGATTTCGGGGGGTCCTACACCTTC
clone size: NA; J gene: TRBJ2-1; D gene: TRBD2; V gene: TRBV13; CDR3 protein: CASSPRAGGYNEQFF; CDR3 DNA: TGTGCCAGCAGCCCTAGGGCGGGGGGGTACAATGAGCAGTTCTTC
clone size: NA; J gene: TRBJ1-5; D gene: NA; V gene: TRBV5-1; CDR3 protein: CASSVGSNQPQHF; CDR3 DNA: TGCGCCAGCAGTGTAGGGAGCAATCAGCCCCAGCATTTT
clone size: NA; J gene: TRBJ1-2; D gene: TRBD1; V gene: TRBV11-2; CDR3 protein: CASSLAGQGYGYTF; CDR3 DNA: TGTGCCAGCAGCTTAGCCGGACAGGGCTATGGCTACACCTTC
clone size: NA; J gene: TRBJ2-7; D gene: NA; V gene: TRBV5-1; CDR3 protein: CASSLPGSQFEQYF; CDR3 DNA: TGCGCCAGCAGCTTGCCAGGGTCCCAATTCGAGCAGTACTTC
clone size: NA; J gene: TRBJ2-5; D gene: TRBD2; V gene: TRBV10-3; CDR3 protein: CAISEGGGGAQETQYF; CDR3 DNA: TGTGCCATCAGTGAGGGTGGCGGGGGGGCTCAAGAGACCCAGTACTTC
clone size: NA; J gene: TRBJ1-2; D gene: NA; V gene: TRBV7-9; CDR3 protein: CASSLPGEDGYTF; CDR3 DNA: TGTGCCAGCAGCTTACCAGGGGAGGATGGCTACACCTTC
clone size: once; J gene: TRBJ1-4; D gene: NA; V gene: TRBV5-1; CDR3 protein: CASSLNYRANEKLFF; CDR3 DNA: TGCGCCAGCAGCTTGAATTACAGAGCTAATGAAAAACTGTTTTTT